Each of the 24 T cell receptor beta chains below was sequenced from the same sample in a study of cytomegalovirus exposure and HLA in healthy donors. With 60 Vbeta and 13 Jbeta primers, the PCR was carried out. Produced via immunoSEQ multiplex PCR; TCRdb's table is partial and in-frame only. The sample data list tens of thousands of clones. The sample taken for sequencing was PBMCs. All receptors derive from a man between 45 and 60 years old in good health and CMV-seronegative.

J is TRBJ1-1 and V is TRBV18; D might be TRBD1 (5 bases). Germline values: CDR1 KGHSH, CDR2 LQKENI. The CDR3 extends over 13 amino acids. V was cut by 5 bases and J by 0 bases, with 7 bases left in between. CDR3 bases: TGTGCCAGCTCAGCGACAGTGAACACTGAAGCTTTCTTT. It is translated as CASSATVNTEAFF.

Remarks on this clone: The same CDR3 can be traced to other DNA sequences in this sample. The chain joins TRBV28 to TRBJ1-1, with a tentative D call TRBD1 (5 bases). This CDR3 region has 11 residues. Germline assignment: CDR1 MDHEN and CDR2 SYDVKM. V shed 5 bases and J shed 4 bases, with 5 bases lying between them. CDR3 nucleotide sequence: TGTGCCAGCAGTAGGGGCACTGAAGCTTTCTTT. This sequence encodes CASSRGTEAFF.

V gene TRBV28 combines with J gene TRBJ2-5; 16 positions match TRBD2. V was clipped by 3 bases and J by 5 bases; unmatched bases: 6. The CDR3 extends over 17 amino acids. Germline CDR1 MDHEN, CDR2 SYDVKM. The CDR3 loop reads CASSLGLAGGRLETQYF. The CDR3 DNA follows: TGTGCCAGCAGTTTGGGACTAGCGGGGGGGCGGTTGGAGACCCAGTACTTC.

This chain links TRBV6-5 with TRBJ1-3; D ambiguous. V was pared by 4 bases and J by 0 bases, with 4 bases between. The CDR3 length is 13 residues. Per germline, CDR1 MNHEY and CDR2 SVGAGI. In nucleotides, the CDR3 is TGTGCCAGCAGTTCTACCTCTGGAAACACCATATATTTT. Translated: CASSSTSGNTIYF.

A note on this clone: Other DNA variants within this sample encode the same CDR3. V and J are TRBV18 and TRBJ1-1, with 7 bases aligning to TRBD1. J lost 1 base, V lost 3 bases, and 5 bases had no gene match. The CDR3 spans 15 residues. Germline CDR1 is KGHSH and CDR2 is LQKENI. The CDR3 nucleotides read TGTGCCAGCTCACCTCGGGACAGTCAGAACACTGAAGCTTTCTTT. Protein product: CASSPRDSQNTEAFF.

The CDR3 sequence is CASSGQGNNSPLHF. The CDR3 nucleotides are TGTGCCAGCAGCGGACAGGGGAATAATTCACCCCTCCACTTT. The rearrangement joins TRBV9 to TRBJ1-6; 8 bases are a match to TRBD1. Unmatched junction bases numbered 1, after V lost 3 bases and J lost 5 bases. CDR1 is SGDLS, CDR2 YYNGEE, per germline. The CDR3 is 14 residues long.

V is TRBV19 and J is TRBJ1-5; possible D gene TRBD1, 5 bases. The germline gives CDR1 LNHDA, CDR2 SQIVND (reference sequence). This CDR3 has 16 residues. Trimming took 10 bases from V and 7 from J, leaving 26 bases between them. Here the CDR3 DNA reads TGTGCCACCATGCGGGGGGAGGGAGGATTGGGCCAGCCCCAGCATTTT. Translation: CATMRGEGGLGQPQHF.

The rearrangement uses TRBV28 and TRBJ1-3; TRBD1 might be the D (6 bases). CDR1 MDHEN and CDR2 SYDVKM come from the germline V gene. The CDR3 runs to 16 residues. The V end was cut by 3 bases, the J end by 0 bases, with 12 bases between. CDR3 DNA: TGTGCCAGCAGTTTTCTGGACAGTCGCTCTGGAAACACCATATATTTT. Its translation: CASSFLDSRSGNTIYF.

CDR3 in DNA: TGTGCCAGCAGTTACCGCCCAGGCCCAACCCCCGAGACCCAGTACTTC. Amino acid sequence: CASSYRPGPTPETQYF. The chain couples TRBV6-5 to TRBJ2-5; D is uncertain. CDR3 size: 16 residues. Trimming left V 2 bases short and J 5 bases short, with 18 bases between. Germline assignment: CDR1 MNHEY and CDR2 SVGAGI.

This sequence joins TRBV5-1 and TRBJ1-2; 12 bases are shared with TRBD1. CDR1 is SGHRS, CDR2 YFSETQ, per germline. Trimming took 4 bases from V and 4 from J; bases not matched to a gene: 5. The CDR3 sequence is 15 residues long. As DNA, the CDR3 is TGCGCCAGCAGCACAGGGACAGGGGGCAGCTATGGCTACACCTTC. Encoded protein: CASSTGTGGSYGYTF.

The chain carries TRBV7-2 and TRBJ2-7, with 9 bases matching TRBD1. Per the germline V gene, CDR1 is SGHTA and CDR2 is FQGNSA. This CDR3 region has 16 residues. Trimming took 5 bases from V and 5 from J; bases not matched to a gene: 13. The CDR3 sequence is CASSQTRDREADEQYF. Here the CDR3 DNA reads TGTGCCAGCAGCCAAACCCGGGACAGGGAAGCAGACGAGCAGTACTTC.

The rearrangement joins TRBV18 to TRBJ1-4; 8 nucleotides agree with TRBD1. CDR3 size: 16 residues. With 3 bases clipped from V and 5 bases from J, the junction kept 8 bases outside the gene matches. Per the germline V gene, CDR1 is KGHSH and CDR2 is LQKENI. CDR3 nucleotides: TGTGCCAGCTCACCTCTTCTCGGACAGGGAAATGAAAAACTGTTTTTT. The encoded protein is CASSPLLGQGNEKLFF.

This sequence joins TRBV19 and TRBJ1-4, with a possible D match to TRBD1 (6 bases). Germline assignment: CDR1 LNHDA and CDR2 SQIVND (reference sequence). V lost 3 bases and J 8 bases, leaving 7 bases between the germline ends. This CDR3 spans 12 amino acids. CDR3 loop: CASSIRGEKLFF. The CDR3, as DNA: TGTGCCAGTAGTATCAGGGGAGAAAAACTGTTTTTT.

The chain combines TRBV7-2 with TRBJ2-7; possible D gene TRBD1, 6 bases. Germline V gives CDR1 SGHTA, CDR2 FQGNSA. The length of the CDR3 is 14 residues. V lost 7 bases and J 5 bases, leaving 18 bases between the germline ends. In nucleotides, the CDR3 is TGTGCCAGCAAGGATGGCAGGGGAAACAACGAGCAGTACTTC. Its protein product is CASKDGRGNNEQYF.

The rearrangement links TRBV5-1 to TRBJ1-6; D gene unclear. Germline V gene data show CDR1 as SGHRS and CDR2 as YFSETQ. The length of the CDR3 is 15 residues. V lost 2 bases and J 6 bases, leaving 12 bases between the germline ends. CDR3 residues: CASSLHRVPNSPLHF. The CDR3 DNA reads TGCGCCAGCAGCTTACACCGGGTCCCTAATTCACCCCTCCACTTT.

The chain employs TRBV10-3 and TRBJ2-7, with 7 bases identical to TRBD1. There are 14 residues in the CDR3. With V trimmed by 2 bases and J by 6 bases, 7 bases remained unmatched. Per germline, CDR1 ENHRY and CDR2 SYGVKD. Here the CDR3 DNA reads TGTGCCATCAGTGAGATGACAGGGAGTGTCGAGCAGTACTTC. Its translation: CAISEMTGSVEQYF.

The chain recombines TRBV27 with TRBJ1-2; tentative D call: TRBD1 (6 bases). Trimming shortened V by 6 bases and J by 6 bases, and 17 bases separated the two germline ends. The CDR3 runs to 14 residues. CDR1 and CDR2 (germline): MNHEY, SMNVEV (reference sequence). The CDR3 DNA reads as TGTGCCAGCAGCGGCAGGGGTTATCGGAATGGCTACACCTTC. This sequence encodes CASSGRGYRNGYTF.

The CDR3 coding sequence is TGCGCCAGCAGCTTCGGGACTAGCCAATCCTACGAGCAGTACTTC. Translated, it gives CASSFGTSQSYEQYF. This chain connects TRBV5-1 to TRBJ2-7, with 9 nucleotides matching TRBD2. Trimming cost V 2 bases and J 1 base; bases outside gene matches: 4. Per the germline V gene, CDR1 is SGHRS and CDR2 is YFSETQ. The length of the CDR3 is 15 residues.

The chain employs TRBV7-3 and TRBJ2-1; D call uncertain. Germline CDR1 SGHTA, CDR2 FQGTGA. V was trimmed by 0 bases and J by 4 bases, leaving 4 bases between them. CDR3 length equals 13 residues. The CDR3 nucleotides read TGTGCCAGCAGCTTAACCGAGTACAATGAGCAGTTCTTC. Amino acid sequence: CASSLTEYNEQFF.

This sequence joins TRBV4-3 and TRBJ2-2, with 8 bases identical to TRBD2. The CDR3 length is 16 residues. Looked up from germline, CDR1 is LGHNA and CDR2 is YSLEER. The V segment lost 4 bases and the J segment 9 bases; nucleotides outside the gene matches: 13. Here the CDR3 reads CASSPRGSGVMRELFF. The CDR3 DNA reads as TGCGCCAGCAGCCCCCGAGGTAGCGGGGTCATGAGGGAGCTGTTTTTT.

This chain uses TRBV5-1 with TRBJ1-1; D is undetermined. This CDR3 comprises 13 residues. The germline V and J ends were trimmed by 4 bases and 2 bases, with 9 bases remaining between them. Germline CDR1 SGHRS, CDR2 YFSETQ. CDR3 region: CASSTTRNTEAFF. The CDR3 DNA follows: TGCGCCAGCAGCACTACAAGAAACACTGAAGCTTTCTTT.

The chain carries TRBV7-9 and TRBJ2-7, with 8 bases matching TRBD1. Per germline, CDR1 SEHNR and CDR2 FQNEAQ (reference sequence). The CDR3 is 15 amino acids. V shed 6 bases, J shed 3 bases, and the junction held 10 bases outside the gene matches. The CDR3 bases are TGTGCCAGCAGTCGCTTAGGGGACAGGAGCTACGAGCAGTACTTC. Translated: CASSRLGDRSYEQYF.

The CDR3 sequence is CASSPGVGGYEQYF. CDR3 coding DNA: TGTGCCAGCAGCCCTGGGGTGGGGGGCTACGAGCAGTACTTC. The chain uses TRBV5-4 and TRBJ2-7, with a weak D call TRBD2 (6 bases). Trimming removed 4 bases at V and 3 bases at J, with 14 bases between. The CDR3 has 14 amino acids. Per germline, CDR1 SGHNT and CDR2 YYREEE (reference sequence).

The rearrangement uses TRBV6-5 and TRBJ1-1; 8 bases match TRBD1. Germline assignment: CDR1 MNHEY and CDR2 SVGAGI. This CDR3 region has 14 residues. J gave up 1 base and V 2 bases, and 0 bases lay outside the gene matches. The CDR3 DNA reads TGTGCCAGCAGTTACGGGACAGGGAACACTGAAGCTTTCTTT. It codes for CASSYGTGNTEAFF.